Following are 30 T cell receptor beta chains from one sample sequenced in a study of blood T cell repertoires in COVID-19. TCRdb's table, derived via immunoSEQ multiplex PCR, lists solely in-frame clones and lacks some. The table includes some 220,000 clones, 85% to 90% detected once. Input material: PBMCs or T cells enriched from blood (not recorded which). These receptors were taken from a woman under 30 in a cohort exposed to, infected with or recovered from COVID-19 (not recorded which).

The J gene is TRBJ2-5, the V gene TRBV5-4; 10 bases line up with TRBD1. V shed 4 bases and J 2 bases; nucleotides not matched to a gene: 5. The CDR3 extends over 15 amino acids. Looked up from germline, CDR1 is SGHNT and CDR2 is YYREEE (reference sequence). CDR3 DNA sequence: TGTGCCAGCAGCCCGCCGGGACAGGGGCAAGAGACCCAGTACTTC. Translated: CASSPPGQGQETQYF.

Ten or more counts support this clone. This chain links TRBV2 with TRBJ1-6; D is uncertain. The CDR3 is made up of 12 amino acids. Between the trimmed V and J ends, which lost 6 bases and 11 bases, there was a span of 11 bases. Germline CDR1 reads SNHLY; CDR2 reads FYNNEI. CDR3 DNA sequence: TGTGCCAGCAGGGTAACGCGGACACCCCTCCACTTT. Translating gives CASRVTRTPLHF.

The chain couples TRBV7-9 to TRBJ2-5; 7 nucleotides match TRBD2. Germline CDR1 is SEHNR and CDR2 is FQNEAQ (reference sequence). The CDR3 has 15 residues. The ends lost 3 bases at V and 1 base at J; junction bases unmatched: 5. The DNA of the CDR3 is TGTGCCAGCAGCTTTGGGGGGGTTGGCCAAGAGACCCAGTACTTC. It codes for CASSFGGVGQETQYF. The full variable domain, in which reference TRBV7-9 and TRBJ2-5 provide the parts outside the CDR3, is DTGVSQNPRHKITKRGQNVTFRCDPISEHNRLYWYRQTLGQGPEFLTYFQNEAQLEKSRLLSDRFSAERPKGSFSTLEIQRTEQGDSAMYLCASSFGGVGQETQYFGPGTRLLVL.

This chain connects TRBV7-9 to TRBJ2-2; TRBD1 matches 11 bases. Germline assignment: CDR1 SEHNR and CDR2 FQNEAQ (reference sequence). The CDR3 has 16 residues. Trimming took 6 bases from V and 7 from J; bases not matched to a gene: 10. The CDR3 loop is CASRISGTGGIGELFF. CDR3 sequence (DNA): TGTGCCAGCAGAATATCCGGGACAGGGGGTATCGGGGAGCTGTTTTTT.

The genes are TRBV30 and TRBJ1-1; no firm D call. V was trimmed by 7 bases and J by 3 bases, leaving 9 bases between them. The CDR3 runs 11 residues. Germline CDR1 reads GTSNPN; CDR2 reads SVGIG (reference sequence). The CDR3 is CASGRDTEAFF. Here the CDR3 DNA reads TGTGCCTCCGGGCGGGACACTGAAGCTTTCTTT.

The chain joins TRBV5-8 to TRBJ2-7, with TRBD1 as a possible D gene (5 bases). There are 16 residues in the CDR3. Germline V lookup: CDR1 SGHTS, CDR2 YDEGEE. With 0 bases removed from V and 0 bases from J, the gap between germline ends came to 13 bases. DNA of the CDR3: TGTGCCAGCAGCTTGGAACCGTTGGGGCTCTCCTACGAGCAGTACTTC. It encodes CASSLEPLGLSYEQYF.

This rearrangement joins TRBV29-1 to TRBJ1-1; a possible D gene is TRBD1 (5 bases). Looked up from germline, CDR1 is SQVTM and CDR2 is ANQGSEA. V gave up 4 bases and J gave up 2 bases, with 11 bases separating them. The CDR3 runs to 13 residues. As DNA, the CDR3 is TGCAGCGTTGTGACAGCCTCCAACACTGAAGCTTTCTTT. As protein: CSVVTASNTEAFF.

The V and J genes are TRBV20-1 and TRBJ2-7; no clear D. The CDR3 length is 12 residues. Germline CDR1 and CDR2: DFQATT and SNEGSKA (reference sequence). V was cut by 4 bases and J by 3 bases, with 10 bases left in between. The CDR3 sequence: CSATDNSYEQYF. The CDR3, as DNA: TGCAGTGCTACTGATAATAGCTACGAGCAGTACTTC.

The chain uses TRBV29-1 and TRBJ1-3, with D uncertain. There are 14 residues in the CDR3. CDR1 and CDR2 from the germline V gene are SQVTM and ANQGSEA. Trimming removed 5 bases at V and 2 bases at J, with 13 bases between. CDR3 amino acids: CSVSPPGTGNTIYF. The CDR3 DNA reads TGCAGCGTTTCTCCCCCCGGGACTGGAAACACCATATATTTT.

The chain employs TRBV28 and TRBJ2-1, with 13 positions matching TRBD2. Losses at the gene ends were 1 base for V and 6 bases for J; bases not matched to a gene: 6. Looked up from germline, CDR1 is MDHEN and CDR2 is SYDVKM. The CDR3 has 17 residues. The CDR3 spells CASSLSFGTSGTNEQFF. The CDR3, as DNA: TGTGCCAGCAGTTTATCGTTCGGGACTAGCGGGACCAATGAGCAGTTCTTC.

The chain is built from TRBV7-9 and TRBJ2-1; TRBD2 matches 8 bases. V shed 1 base, J shed 8 bases, and the junction held 10 bases outside the gene matches. The V gene's germline CDR1 is SEHNR and CDR2 FQNEAQ (reference sequence). This CDR3 is built from 16 residues. The CDR3 nucleotides read TGTGCCAGCAGCTTAGGACGGACTAGCTTCTTTGATGAGCAGTTCTTC. Translation: CASSLGRTSFFDEQFF.

V and J are TRBV7-3 and TRBJ2-3; D remains unclear. The CDR3 length is 13 residues. CDR1 is SGHTA and CDR2 is FQGTGA in the germline V gene. V was pared by 2 bases and J by 5 bases, with 8 bases between. DNA for the CDR3: TGTGCCAGCAGCTTATTTGGAGAAGATACGCAGTATTTT. The encoded protein is CASSLFGEDTQYF.

The gene calls are TRBV18 and TRBJ1-1, with D unresolved. The CDR3 loop spans 15 amino acids. The V end was cut by 0 bases, the J end by 0 bases, with 8 bases between. CDR1 is KGHSH, CDR2 LQKENI, per germline. The chain's CDR3 is CASSPPNQVNTEAFF. In DNA, the CDR3 is TGTGCCAGCTCACCACCGAACCAGGTGAACACTGAAGCTTTCTTT.

The chain employs TRBV6-5 and TRBJ1-3; 7 bases fit TRBD1. The CDR3 covers 16 residues. V shed 3 bases and J 3 bases; nucleotides not matched to a gene: 8. The V gene's germline CDR1 is MNHEY and CDR2 SVGAGI. The CDR3 sequence is CASSYSYRGYGNTIYF. The CDR3 DNA is TGTGCCAGCAGTTATTCATACAGGGGTTATGGAAACACCATATATTTT.

V is TRBV7-2 and J is TRBJ2-1; 9 bases are a match to TRBD2. Germline V gene data show CDR1 as SGHTA and CDR2 as FQGNSA. CDR3 size: 15 residues. After removal of 7 bases from V and 8 bases from J, the junction contained 12 bases not matched to a gene. For the CDR3, the DNA is TGTGCCAGCAAGGCCATGGCGGGAGGGGAGTATGAGCAGTTCTTC. This translates into CASKAMAGGEYEQFF.

The chain is built from TRBV4-2 and TRBJ1-1; D might be TRBD1 (5 bases). CDR3 length: 14 amino acids. Trimming stripped 2 bases from V and 8 bases from J, with 15 bases between. Germline values: CDR1 LGHNA, CDR2 YNFKEQ. CDR3 residues: CASSQSQGRGEAFF. The CDR3 nucleotides read TGTGCCAGCAGCCAAAGCCAGGGAAGGGGAGAAGCTTTCTTT.

The chain combines TRBV24-1 with TRBJ2-1; D may be TRBD1 (5 bases). Trimming removed 3 bases at V and 4 bases at J, with 9 bases between. The germline V gene encodes CDR1 KGHDR and CDR2 SFDVKD. The CDR3 is made up of 14 amino acids. The DNA of the CDR3 is TGTGCCACCAGTGATGACAGTACTTACAATGAGCAGTTCTTC. This translates into CATSDDSTYNEQFF.

The sample holds one count of this clone. V usage is TRBV28 and J usage is TRBJ2-1, with D tentatively TRBD2 (6 bases). The CDR3 is 15 residues long. Trimming took 7 bases from V and 2 from J, leaving 15 bases between them. CDR1 is MDHEN, CDR2 SYDVKM, per germline. The CDR3 DNA reads TGTGCCAGCACTCTAGGGGACTTGACCTACAATGAGCAGTTCTTC. Translation gives CASTLGDLTYNEQFF.

This chain links TRBV5-6 with TRBJ1-3, with D possibly matching TRBD1 (6 bases). Deletions cut 5 bases from V and 2 bases from J, with 11 bases between. The germline V gene has CDR1 SGHDT and CDR2 YYEEEE. The CDR3 totals 14 residues. CDR3 bases: TGTGCCAGCAGTCCTGGGGACACTGGAAACACCATATATTTT. This sequence encodes CASSPGDTGNTIYF.

The chain joins TRBV3-1 (or the pseudogene TRBV3-2) to TRBJ1-2; TRBD1 matches at 7 bases. Germline trimming cut 2 bases from V and 1 base from J; bases unmatched to any gene: 7. Germline V gene data show CDR1 as LGHDT and CDR2 as YNNKEL (reference sequence). The CDR3 is 16 amino acids. The chain's CDR3 is CASSQSTGIVNYGYTF. CDR3 sequence (DNA): TGTGCCAGCAGCCAATCGACAGGGATAGTTAACTATGGCTACACCTTC.

In this sample, this clone turned up once. The rearrangement uses TRBV27 and TRBJ1-1; perhaps TRBD1 as D (5 bases). This CDR3 has 14 amino acids. In germline, CDR1 is MNHEY, CDR2 SMNVEV (reference sequence). Trimming took off 6 bases at V and 10 bases at J, with 21 bases between the two ends. CDR3 nucleotides: TGTGCCAGCAGCCCAGGGCAGGGTAGGATGGGAGCTTTCTTT. Translating it yields CASSPGQGRMGAFF.

The chain carries TRBV24-1 and TRBJ1-2; D might be TRBD1 (5 bases). CDR1 is KGHDR, CDR2 SFDVKD, per germline. The ends were cut back, 6 bases at V and 8 bases at J, with 15 bases in the middle. The CDR3 is 13 amino acids. CDR3 DNA sequence: TGTGCCACCAGTTCAGACAGTTCTGAAGGCTACACCTTC. It translates to CATSSDSSEGYTF.

The chain employs TRBV28 and TRBJ1-2; the match to TRBD1 covers 7 bases. Germline lookup yields CDR1 MDHEN and CDR2 SYDVKM. CDR3 length: 14 residues. Trimming at V came to 2 bases and at J to 2 bases, leaving 2 bases not matched to a gene. The CDR3 region is CASSLDRANYGYTF. The CDR3 DNA sequence: TGTGCCAGCAGTTTAGACAGGGCCAACTATGGCTACACCTTC.

The chain employs TRBV11-2 and TRBJ2-7, with 7 bases matching TRBD1. Germline loops: CDR1 SGHAT, CDR2 FQNNGV. V was clipped by 4 bases and J by 3 bases; unmatched bases: 9. The CDR3 consists of 15 residues. The CDR3 spells CASSYLTGDSYEQYF. The CDR3 DNA reads TGTGCCAGCAGCTATCTAACAGGGGACAGCTACGAGCAGTACTTC. Supplemented by reference TRBV11-2 and TRBJ2-7, the full variable domain reads EAGVAQSPRYKIIEKRQSVAFWCNPISGHATLYWYQQILGQGPKLLIQFQNNGVVDDSQLPKDRFSAERLKGVDSTLKIQPAKLEDSAVYLCASSYLTGDSYEQYFGPGTRLTVT.

CDR3 in DNA: TGTGCCAGCAGCTTAACCAGACAGGATGAGCAGTTCTTC. It yields the protein CASSLTRQDEQFF. The chain carries TRBV7-3 and TRBJ2-1, with D perhaps matching TRBD1 (6 bases). Deletions cut 0 bases from V and 8 bases from J, with 8 bases between. Per the germline V gene, CDR1 is SGHTA and CDR2 is FQGTGA. The CDR3 sequence is 13 residues long.

The chain links TRBV7-9 to TRBJ1-5; 7 positions agree with TRBD1. CDR3 length equals 15 residues. The V gene's germline CDR1 is SEHNR and CDR2 FQNEAQ (reference sequence). CDR3 DNA: TGTGCTATCCTGGAGGGTACAGGGGCCGATCAGCCCCAGCATTTT. It yields the protein CAILEGTGADQPQHF.

This clone has only a few counts. The CDR3 DNA follows: TGTGCCAGCAGCGTAGAGGGGGCGCAGGGTCAGCCCCAGCATTTT. Translating it yields CASSVEGAQGQPQHF. The chain links TRBV9 to TRBJ1-5, with TRBD1 matching over 7 bases. CDR3 size: 15 residues. Germline V CDR1 and CDR2: SGDLS, YYNGEE. Trimming at V came to 0 bases and at J to 6 bases, leaving 6 bases not matched to a gene.

J is TRBJ1-5 and V is TRBV6-1; unclear D gene. Germline V lookup: CDR1 MNHNS, CDR2 SASEGT. CDR3 size: 16 residues. Trimming left V 2 bases short and J 1 base short, with 12 bases between. The CDR3 bases are TGTGCCAGCAGTGAATCTCCCCGGGAGAGCAATCAGCCCCAGCATTTT. Its translation: CASSESPRESNQPQHF.

The genes are TRBV10-3 and TRBJ2-2; the D is unclear. The CDR3 extends over 12 amino acids. Between the trimmed V and J ends, which lost 6 bases and 3 bases, there was a span of 5 bases. Germline V CDR1 and CDR2: ENHRY, SYGVKD. CDR3 coding DNA: TGTGCCATCAGCCAGGACACCGGGGAGCTGTTTTTT. Translating gives CAISQDTGELFF.

The chain uses TRBV7-3 and TRBJ1-1; no firm D call. Trimming pared 8 bases from V and 3 bases from J, leaving 13 bases between. This CDR3 contains 13 residues. CDR1 is SGHTA and CDR2 is FQGTGA in the germline V gene. This CDR3 reads CASAISADTEAFF. CDR3 coding DNA: TGTGCCAGCGCGATATCTGCGGACACTGAAGCTTTCTTT.